This paragraph reports one TCR beta chain. The data were obtained in a study of cytomegalovirus exposure and HLA in healthy donors. Repertoires were generated with immunoSEQ multiplex PCR, while TCRdb's copy carries only in-frame clones and drops some. The sample records 130,000 to 150,000 clones, 75% to 90% being singletons. Germline trimming cut 6 bases from V and 7 bases from J; bases unmatched to any gene: 9. Per germline, CDR1 LNHDA and CDR2 SQIVND (reference sequence). The CDR3 length is 16 residues. This clonotype originated in a young woman in good health and CMV-seropositive. The sequenced sample was PBMCs. The rearrangement uses TRBV19 and TRBJ2-1, with TRBD2 matching over 13 bases. CDR3 sequence: CASRPTSGGATNEQFF. The CDR3 DNA is TGTGCCAGTAGACCAACTAGCGGGGGGGCCACGAATGAGCAGTTCTTC.